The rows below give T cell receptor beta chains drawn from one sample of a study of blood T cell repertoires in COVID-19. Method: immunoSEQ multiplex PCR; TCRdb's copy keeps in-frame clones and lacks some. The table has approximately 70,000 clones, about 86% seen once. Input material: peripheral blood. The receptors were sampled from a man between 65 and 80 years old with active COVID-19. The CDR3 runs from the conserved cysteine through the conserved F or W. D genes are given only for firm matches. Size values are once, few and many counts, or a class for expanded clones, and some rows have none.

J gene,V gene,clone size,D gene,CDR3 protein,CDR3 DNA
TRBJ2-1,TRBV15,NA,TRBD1,CATSSADRGWYNEQFF,TGTGCCACCAGCAGCGCCGACAGGGGTTGGTACAATGAGCAGTTCTTC
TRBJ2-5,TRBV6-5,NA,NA,CASSYEARGAAETQYF,TGTGCCAGCAGTTATGAGGCGAGAGGTGCTGCGGAGACCCAGTACTTC
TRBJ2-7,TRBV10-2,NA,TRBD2,CASGLAGGAYEQYF,TGCGCCAGCGGCCTAGCGGGCGGGGCTTACGAGCAGTACTTC
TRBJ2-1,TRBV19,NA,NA,CASSIGRGIYNEQFF,TGTGCCAGTAGTATCGGGCGGGGAATATACAATGAGCAGTTCTTC
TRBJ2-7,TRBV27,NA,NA,CASSPAGWASYEQYF,TGTGCCAGCAGTCCCGCGGGGTGGGCCTCCTACGAGCAGTACTTC
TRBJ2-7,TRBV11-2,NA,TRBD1,CASSPRTGPGEQYF,TGTGCCAGCAGCCCCCGGACAGGCCCAGGGGAGCAGTACTTC
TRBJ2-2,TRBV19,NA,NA,CASTPLAPNTGELFF,TGTGCCAGTACCCCACTAGCCCCGAACACCGGGGAGCTGTTTTTT
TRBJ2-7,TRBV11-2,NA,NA,CASSHPETPGSYEQYF,TGTGCCAGCAGCCACCCCGAGACGCCGGGGAGCTACGAGCAGTACTTC
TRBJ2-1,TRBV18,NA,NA,CASSPSGIYNEQFF,TGTGCCAGCTCACCCTCAGGAATCTACAATGAGCAGTTCTTC
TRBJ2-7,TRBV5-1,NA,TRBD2,CASSGSGLGGYEQYF,TGCGCCAGCAGCGGGTCGGGACTAGGGGGCTACGAGCAGTACTTC
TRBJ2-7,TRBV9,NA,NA,CASSVRGSGSYEQYF,TGTGCCAGCAGCGTAAGGGGTAGTGGGTCCTACGAGCAGTACTTC
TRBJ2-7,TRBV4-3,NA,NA,CASSQEAGLREQYF,TGCGCCAGCAGCCAAGAGGCAGGGCTGAGAGAGCAGTACTTC
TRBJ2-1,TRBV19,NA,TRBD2,CASSSSGKGEQFF,TGTGCCAGTAGTTCAAGCGGGAAGGGTGAGCAGTTCTTC
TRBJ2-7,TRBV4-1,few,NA,CASSQDRGIPYEQYF,TGCGCCAGCAGCCAAGATAGGGGGATCCCCTACGAGCAGTACTTC
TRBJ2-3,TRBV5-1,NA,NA,CASSFLGSEVLTDTQYF,TGCGCCAGCAGTTTTTTAGGCAGCGAGGTCCTCACAGATACGCAGTATTTT
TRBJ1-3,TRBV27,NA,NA,CASSAGQGNTIYF,TGTGCCAGCAGTGCCGGACAGGGAAACACCATATATTTT
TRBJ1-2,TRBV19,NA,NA,CASSPAGTGPGAF,TGTGCCAGTAGTCCGGCCGGGACGGGCCCGGGGGCCTTC
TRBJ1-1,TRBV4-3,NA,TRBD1,CASSQDRPAGGNTEAFF,TGCGCCAGCAGCCAAGACCGGCCGGCAGGGGGGAACACTGAAGCTTTCTTT
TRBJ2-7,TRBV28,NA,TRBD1,CASRPTGQGDGEQYF,TGTGCCAGCAGGCCAACTGGGCAGGGGGATGGCGAGCAGTACTTC
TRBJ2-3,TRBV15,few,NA,CATQQGGDTQYF,TGTGCCACCCAACAGGGTGGGGATACGCAGTATTTT
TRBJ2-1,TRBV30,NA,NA,CAWSGGVPYNEQFF,TGTGCCTGGAGTGGGGGGGTGCCGTACAATGAGCAGTTCTTC
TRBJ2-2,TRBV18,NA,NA,CASSPRRTENTGELFF,TGTGCCAGCTCACCGCGCCGGACAGAAAACACCGGGGAGCTGTTTTTT